The next 30 T cell receptor beta chains were all read from a single sample in a study of blood T cells in healthy people across ages. It was with a sample-barcoded 5' primer and a J-beta primer mix that a second PCR of roughly 7 to 12 cycles was run. TCRdb processed the 5' RACE reads anew with MiXCR; each CDR3 protein has one entry. The sample gives roughly 1,800,000 distinct CDR3 sequences, roughly 49% of which show up once; approximately 2.1% is in the top ten. Sequencing input: blood. These receptors were obtained from a woman between 40 and 55 years old in good health.

The V gene is TRBV6-1, the J gene TRBJ1-6; D call uncertain. Germline CDR1 and CDR2: MNHNS and SASEGT. The CDR3 contains 12 residues. V lost 2 bases, J lost 8 bases, and 4 bases lay in between. Written as DNA, the CDR3 is TGTGCCAGCAGTGAAAGTCATTCACCCCTCCACTTT. This translates into CASSESHSPLHF.

This clonotype was seen more than once but under ten times. This chain uses TRBV5-1 with TRBJ2-7, with a weak D call TRBD1 (5 bases). Germline loops: CDR1 SGHRS, CDR2 YFSETQ. V lost 2 bases and J lost 2, with 11 bases in between. This CDR3 has 14 residues. CDR3 sequence: CASSFTDTPYEQYF. The CDR3 bases are TGCGCCAGCAGCTTTACGGACACACCCTACGAGCAGTACTTC. Based on the CDR3 plus reference TRBV5-1 and TRBJ2-7, the full variable domain is KAGVTQTPRYLIKTRGQQVTLSCSPISGHRSVSWYQQTPGQGLQFLFEYFSETQRNKGNFPGRFSGRQFSNSRSEMNVSTLELGDSALYLCASSFTDTPYEQYFGPGTRLTVT.

This clonotype was counted many times. V usage is TRBV5-1 and J usage is TRBJ2-5; the match to TRBD1 covers 9 bases. The germline V gene encodes CDR1 SGHRS and CDR2 YFSETQ. The CDR3 has 14 amino acids. V shed 3 bases, J shed 2 bases, and the junction held 2 bases outside the gene matches. The CDR3 DNA is TGCGCCAGCAGCTACGGACAGGGGCAAGAGACCCAGTACTTC. It encodes CASSYGQGQETQYF.

This clonotype has more than one count but fewer than ten. This sequence joins TRBV6-6 and TRBJ1-6; possibly TRBD1 for D (6 bases). The CDR3 has 13 residues. Germline V gene sequence: CDR1 MNHNY, CDR2 SVGAGI (reference sequence). The germline V and J ends were trimmed by 6 bases and 9 bases, with 12 bases remaining between them. The CDR3 DNA follows: TGTGCCAGCAGCCCCGGGGGCGTTTCACCCCTCCACTTT. The encoded protein is CASSPGGVSPLHF.

This clonotype was counted between two and nine times. The V and J genes are TRBV5-5 and TRBJ2-1; the match to TRBD2 covers 10 bases. In germline, CDR1 is SGHKS, CDR2 YYEKEE (reference sequence). After removal of 0 bases from V and 6 bases from J, the junction contained 3 bases not matched to a gene. This CDR3 contains 15 residues. The CDR3: CASSLAAGGLNEQFF. The CDR3 bases are TGTGCCAGCAGCTTGGCAGCGGGGGGGCTCAATGAGCAGTTCTTC.

This clonotype showed up just a few times. The chain links TRBV29-1 to TRBJ2-3; no clear D gene. The V gene's germline CDR1 is SQVTM and CDR2 ANQGSEA. There are 14 residues in the CDR3. The V gene lost 8 bases and the J gene lost 1 base, with 16 bases spanning the gap. CDR3 sequence (DNA): TGCAGCTCCCACGGTGGCAGCCGCACAGATACGCAGTATTTT. This encodes CSSHGGSRTDTQYF.

The genes are TRBV9 and TRBJ2-1, with TRBD2 identical over 8 bases. The CDR3 sequence is 15 residues long. From germline, CDR1 is SGDLS and CDR2 YYNGEE. Losses at the gene ends were 0 bases for V and 6 bases for J; bases not matched to a gene: 5. For the CDR3, the DNA is TGTGCCAGCAGCGTAGAGGGCGGGGGGTTCAATGAGCAGTTCTTC. Its translation: CASSVEGGGFNEQFF.

The chain employs TRBV4-1 and TRBJ2-1; 11 nucleotides agree with TRBD2. CDR3 length: 16 amino acids. Trimming took 4 bases from V and 5 from J; bases not matched to a gene: 7. From germline, CDR1 is MGHRA and CDR2 YSYEKL. CDR3 coding DNA: TGCGCCAGCAGCCCTAGCGGGGGGCTAATCCACAATGAGCAGTTCTTC. Its protein is CASSPSGGLIHNEQFF.

V and J are TRBV12-3 or TRBV12-4 and TRBJ2-5; 13 bases line up with TRBD2. V lost 6 bases and J lost 5; bases outside the gene matches: 12. The CDR3 consists of 17 residues. CDR3 protein: CASSPSGLAGAGETQYF. CDR3 DNA: TGTGCCAGCAGCCCTTCCGGACTAGCGGGGGCGGGTGAGACCCAGTACTTC.

The chain uses TRBV29-1 and TRBJ1-5; 9 positions agree with TRBD1. The V segment lost 6 bases and the J segment 3 bases; nucleotides outside the gene matches: 9. Germline V gene lookup returns CDR1 SQVTM and CDR2 ANQGSEA. CDR3 length equals 15 residues. As DNA, the CDR3 is TGCAGCGTATCTAGGGACAGGGATTCCAATCAGCCCCAGCATTTT. Encoded protein: CSVSRDRDSNQPQHF.

The genes are TRBV20-1 and TRBJ2-5, with D tentatively TRBD1 or TRBD2 (5 bases each). The V end was cut by 6 bases, the J end by 8 bases, with 16 bases between. CDR3 length: 12 residues. CDR1 and CDR2 from the germline V gene are DFQATT and SNEGSKA (reference sequence). CDR3 DNA sequence: TGCAGTGCGGTCAGCCTGAGGGGAACCCAGTACTTC. Residues: CSAVSLRGTQYF.

This chain links TRBV28 with TRBJ2-6; D is unclear. Trimming shortened V by 6 bases and J by 4 bases, and 7 bases separated the two germline ends. Germline CDR1 MDHEN, CDR2 SYDVKM. The CDR3 has 13 residues. The DNA of the CDR3 is TGTGCCAGCAGACTGGGGGGGGCCAACGTCCTGACTTTC. Its protein product is CASRLGGANVLTF.

This clonotype has a handful of counts. V usage is TRBV6-2 or TRBV6-3 and J usage is TRBJ2-5, with a weak D call TRBD2 (7 bases). Germline lookup yields CDR1 MNHEY and CDR2 SVGEGT. Trimming left V 0 bases short and J 0 bases short, with 14 bases between. The CDR3 runs 17 residues. The DNA for the CDR3 is TGTGCCAGCAGTTACTCGATCGGGGGGCCCAACCAAGAGACCCAGTACTTC. Encoded protein: CASSYSIGGPNQETQYF.

In this sample, this clonotype turned up many times. The chain links TRBV7-2 to TRBJ2-3; D is ambiguous. V was clipped by 0 bases and J by 1 base, with 2 bases between them. Germline V lookup: CDR1 SGHTA, CDR2 FQGNSA. This CDR3 spans 13 amino acids. The CDR3, as DNA: TGTGCCAGCAGCTTAGCGCGCACAGATACGCAGTATTTT. This encodes CASSLARTDTQYF.

This clonotype has just a few counts. This chain links TRBV5-1 with TRBJ2-4; the D is unclear. Germline assignment: CDR1 SGHRS and CDR2 YFSETQ. V was shortened by 0 bases and J by 11 bases, with 12 bases between the two germline ends. CDR3 size: 13 residues. In DNA, the CDR3 is TGCGCCAGCAGCTTGGGAAACAAGGACCTTCAGTACTTC. It codes for CASSLGNKDLQYF.

The J gene is TRBJ2-1, the V gene TRBV5-1; D tentatively reads TRBD1 or TRBD2 (5 bases each). The CDR3 contains 14 residues. V was pared by 4 bases and J by 7 bases, with 15 bases between. Per the germline V gene, CDR1 is SGHRS and CDR2 is YFSETQ. CDR3 region: CASSVDLGTNEQFF. CDR3 in DNA: TGCGCCAGCAGCGTGGATCTAGGGACGAATGAGCAGTTCTTC.

The chain combines TRBV20-1 with TRBJ1-1, with D hard to call. CDR1 is DFQATT and CDR2 is SNEGSKA in the germline V gene (reference sequence). CDR3 size: 14 residues. Trimming removed 4 bases at V and 1 base at J, with 13 bases between. The CDR3 nucleotides read TGCAGTGCTAAGGATCGACTTCGGAACACTGAAGCTTTCTTT. Translation: CSAKDRLRNTEAFF.

V is TRBV20-1 and J is TRBJ2-5; 8 bases map to TRBD2. J was trimmed by 6 bases and V by 3 bases; bases with no gene match: 6. Germline V gene data show CDR1 as DFQATT and CDR2 as SNEGSKA (reference sequence). The CDR3 totals 13 residues. The CDR3 DNA follows: TGCAGTGCTAGTTCCTCGGGGGGGCAGACCCAGTACTTC. This codes for CSASSSGGQTQYF.

This clonotype was detected only a few times. The V and J genes are TRBV7-9 and TRBJ2-1, with 8 bases matching TRBD2. The CDR3 is 15 residues long. V lost 5 bases and J lost 6; bases outside the gene matches: 9. Germline CDR1 reads SEHNR; CDR2 reads FQNEAQ (reference sequence). The CDR3 loop is CASSPPGLGSNEQFF. CDR3 nucleotide sequence: TGTGCCAGCAGCCCCCCGGGACTAGGGTCCAATGAGCAGTTCTTC.

V usage is TRBV6-5 and J usage is TRBJ2-1, with 7 bases aligning to TRBD1. Per the germline V gene, CDR1 is MNHEY and CDR2 is SVGAGI. V gave up 8 bases and J gave up 4 bases; unmatched junction bases: 11. The CDR3 is 15 amino acids. CDR3 nucleotides: TGTGCCAGCCAGTCACTAGGGGGCCCTTACAATGAGCAGTTCTTC. It codes for CASQSLGGPYNEQFF.

This clonotype was seen only a few times. The chain uses TRBV3-1 and TRBJ2-1, with D maybe TRBD1 (5 bases). Germline V gene sequence: CDR1 LGHDT, CDR2 YNNKEL (reference sequence). The CDR3 loop spans 15 amino acids. Trimming cost V 1 base and J 3 bases, with 10 bases left between them. In DNA form, the CDR3 reads TGTGCCAGCAGCCAAGGGCCCACAGGCTACAATGAGCAGTTCTTC. This codes for CASSQGPTGYNEQFF.

The rearrangement uses TRBV4-3 and TRBJ2-3; the D is unclear. Trimming removed 0 bases from V and 0 bases from J, with 13 bases in between. The CDR3 sequence is 17 residues long. Germline CDR1 is LGHNA and CDR2 is YSLEER. This chain's CDR3 is CASSQEFQVWSTDTQYF. The CDR3 nucleotides are TGCGCCAGCAGCCAAGAATTTCAGGTGTGGAGCACAGATACGCAGTATTTT.

In its sample, this clonotype was seen a few times. The V gene is TRBV4-3, the J gene TRBJ2-7; D is unclear. Trimming stripped 1 base from V and 2 bases from J, with 12 bases between. Germline-derived CDR1 and CDR2 are LGHNA and YSLEER. This CDR3 comprises 15 residues. CDR3 sequence reads: CASSQGSQSPYEQYF. The CDR3 nucleotides read TGCGCCAGCAGCCAAGGTTCGCAATCCCCCTACGAGCAGTACTTC.

The chain is built from TRBV11-2 and TRBJ2-5; 9 positions agree with TRBD2. Per the germline V gene, CDR1 is SGHAT and CDR2 is FQNNGV. V lost 2 bases, J lost 2 bases, and 6 bases stayed unmatched. This CDR3 region has 16 residues. The CDR3 sequence: CASSLMASGVQETQYF. The CDR3 DNA follows: TGTGCCAGCAGCTTAATGGCTAGCGGGGTACAAGAGACCCAGTACTTC. The full variable domain, rest sourced from reference TRBV11-2 and TRBJ2-5, is EAGVAQSPRYKIIEKRQSVAFWCNPISGHATLYWYQQILGQGPKLLIQFQNNGVVDDSQLPKDRFSAERLKGVDSTLKIQPAKLEDSAVYLCASSLMASGVQETQYFGPGTRLLVL.

The chain employs TRBV24-1 and TRBJ1-2; no clear D gene. V was clipped by 1 base and J by 1 base, with 6 bases between them. This CDR3 comprises 14 residues. The germline V gene encodes CDR1 KGHDR and CDR2 SFDVKD. CDR3 in DNA: TGTGCCACCAGTGATTTCCAGAGTAACTATGGCTACACCTTC. Protein product: CATSDFQSNYGYTF.

J is TRBJ2-3 and V is TRBV6-1; D remains unclear. V lost 7 bases, J lost 8 bases, and 16 bases lay in between. Germline assignment: CDR1 MNHNS and CDR2 SASEGT. The CDR3 has 13 residues. The CDR3 DNA follows: TGTGCCAGCAAAAACCCAGGCCTTACTACGCAGTATTTT. Residues: CASKNPGLTTQYF.

The chain recombines TRBV5-1 with TRBJ1-5; 8 nucleotides agree with TRBD1. This CDR3 has 17 residues. After removal of 4 bases from V and 4 bases from J, the junction contained 13 bases not matched to a gene. The germline V gene has CDR1 SGHRS and CDR2 YFSETQ. The CDR3 is CASSPRPTGDRNQPQHF. The CDR3 nucleotides read TGCGCCAGCAGCCCCCGGCCGACAGGGGATCGGAATCAGCCCCAGCATTTT.

This clonotype showed up just a few times. This rearrangement joins TRBV2 to TRBJ2-1, with TRBD1 as a possible D gene (5 bases). CDR1 and CDR2 (germline): SNHLY, FYNNEI. The CDR3 length is 16 residues. V lost 9 bases to trimming and J lost 5 bases, with 23 bases between them. The CDR3 is CASRGASGEPNNEQFF. The CDR3 DNA is TGTGCCAGTAGGGGTGCGAGTGGAGAACCCAACAATGAGCAGTTCTTC.

On this clonotype: The germline gene is not matched at one end of the junction; a read error may be the cause. The genes are TRBV9 and TRBJ2-3, with D possibly matching TRBD2 (7 bases). The CDR3 length is 15 residues. Per germline, CDR1 SGDLS and CDR2 YYNGEE. CDR3 loop: CANSPRGGAEDTQYF. The CDR3 DNA is TGTGCCAACAGCCCAAGGGGGGGGGCCGAAGATACGCAGTATTTT.

A few counts support this clonotype. The chain combines TRBV20-1 with TRBJ2-7, with TRBD1 matching 10 bases. V dropped 3 bases and J dropped 5; count of bases not matched to a gene: 13. The CDR3 is made up of 16 amino acids. Germline CDR1 is DFQATT and CDR2 is SNEGSKA (reference sequence). The CDR3 coding sequence is TGCAGTGCTAGGGCCGTCCGGGACAGGGGCTCTAACGAGCAGTACTTC. This sequence encodes CSARAVRDRGSNEQYF.